The rows below give T cell receptor beta chains drawn from one sample of a study of T cell responses to AZD1222 COVID-19 vaccine. Here immunoSEQ multiplex PCR was the method, and the copy in TCRdb shows in-frame clones only, minus some. The repertoire holds under 150,000 clones, with 82% as singletons. The material was peripheral blood, obtained on day 0 of MenACWY control vaccination. The receptors come from an adult in good health. CDR3s include the opening cysteine and the closing phenylalanine or tryptophan. The order of the fields is D gene, clone size, J gene, V gene, CDR3 protein, CDR3 DNA. The D gene is left open where the match is weak. The size field is filled for only some rows; it gives once, few, many or a size class.

D gene: TRBD1; clone size: NA; J gene: TRBJ1-6; V gene: TRBV2; CDR3 protein: CASTWGQPTNSPLHF; CDR3 DNA: TGTGCCAGCACCTGGGGACAGCCAACAAATTCACCCCTCCACTTT
D gene: NA; clone size: once; J gene: TRBJ1-5; V gene: TRBV7-8; CDR3 protein: CASSRYETVAQPQHF; CDR3 DNA: TGTGCCAGCAGCCGATATGAGACAGTCGCGCAGCCCCAGCATTTT
D gene: TRBD2; clone size: NA; J gene: TRBJ2-3; V gene: TRBV18; CDR3 protein: CASSPSGGAPPDTQYF; CDR3 DNA: TGTGCCAGCTCACCGAGCGGGGGGGCCCCCCCAGATACGCAGTATTTT
D gene: NA; clone size: NA; J gene: TRBJ1-2; V gene: TRBV10-2; CDR3 protein: CASSEGPNYGYTF; CDR3 DNA: TGCGCCAGCAGTGAGGGACCTAACTATGGCTACACCTTC
D gene: TRBD2; clone size: NA; J gene: TRBJ2-3; V gene: TRBV30; CDR3 protein: CAWSVGNSGATDTQYF; CDR3 DNA: TGTGCCTGGAGTGTAGGAAATAGCGGGGCCACAGATACGCAGTATTTT
D gene: NA; clone size: NA; J gene: TRBJ1-6; V gene: TRBV6-1; CDR3 protein: CASSDRGYSPLHF; CDR3 DNA: TGTGCCAGCAGTGACAGGGGTTATTCACCCCTCCACTTT
D gene: NA; clone size: NA; J gene: TRBJ1-6; V gene: TRBV19; CDR3 protein: CASSVSHTGIHSPLHF; CDR3 DNA: TGTGCCAGTAGTGTCTCCCATACAGGGATTCATTCACCCCTCCACTTT
D gene: NA; clone size: NA; J gene: TRBJ1-2; V gene: TRBV6-4; CDR3 protein: CASTPEAGSYGYTF; CDR3 DNA: TGTGCCAGCACCCCGGAGGCAGGAAGCTATGGCTACACCTTC
D gene: NA; clone size: once; J gene: TRBJ1-3; V gene: TRBV18; CDR3 protein: CASSPVSGSGNTIYF; CDR3 DNA: TGTGCCAGCTCACCCGTGTCAGGGTCTGGAAACACCATATATTTT
D gene: TRBD1; clone size: NA; J gene: TRBJ1-3; V gene: TRBV28; CDR3 protein: CASSSPGQGAGNTIYF; CDR3 DNA: TGTGCCAGCAGTTCCCCGGGACAGGGAGCTGGAAACACCATATATTTT
D gene: TRBD2; clone size: NA; J gene: TRBJ2-1; V gene: TRBV19; CDR3 protein: CASSPRLAGDEQFF; CDR3 DNA: TGTGCCAGTAGTCCCAGACTAGCGGGGGATGAGCAGTTCTTC
D gene: NA; clone size: NA; J gene: TRBJ2-3; V gene: TRBV29-1; CDR3 protein: CSVGGGAGDTQYF; CDR3 DNA: TGCAGCGTTGGCGGCGGGGCGGGAGATACGCAGTATTTT
D gene: TRBD2; clone size: NA; J gene: TRBJ2-3; V gene: TRBV5-4; CDR3 protein: CASSLGEGADTQYF; CDR3 DNA: TGTGCCAGCAGCTTAGGGGAGGGCGCAGATACGCAGTATTTT
D gene: TRBD1; clone size: NA; J gene: TRBJ1-1; V gene: TRBV2; CDR3 protein: CASKRQGHTEAFF; CDR3 DNA: TGTGCCAGCAAGAGACAGGGACACACTGAAGCTTTCTTT
D gene: TRBD2; clone size: once; J gene: TRBJ2-3; V gene: TRBV5-1; CDR3 protein: CASSSTSGGDTQYF; CDR3 DNA: TGCGCCAGCAGCTCCACTAGCGGAGGAGATACGCAGTATTTT
D gene: NA; clone size: NA; J gene: TRBJ2-1; V gene: TRBV7-9; CDR3 protein: CASSLSPEPGVEQFF; CDR3 DNA: TGTGCCAGCAGCCTATCCCCAGAGCCGGGGGTTGAGCAGTTCTTC
D gene: NA; clone size: NA; J gene: TRBJ2-5; V gene: TRBV7-2; CDR3 protein: CASSLRGAGETQYF; CDR3 DNA: TGTGCCAGCAGCTTACGAGGGGCTGGGGAGACCCAGTACTTC
D gene: NA; clone size: few; J gene: TRBJ1-2; V gene: TRBV4-2; CDR3 protein: CASSQSSSGDYGYTF; CDR3 DNA: TGTGCCAGCAGCCAGTCAAGCTCAGGGGACTATGGCTACACCTTC
D gene: NA; clone size: NA; J gene: TRBJ1-2; V gene: TRBV19; CDR3 protein: CASSIRRGGDGYTF; CDR3 DNA: TGTGCCAGTAGTATAAGAAGGGGCGGTGATGGCTACACCTTC
D gene: TRBD1; clone size: NA; J gene: TRBJ2-1; V gene: TRBV7-9; CDR3 protein: CASSSGQGARFNEQFF; CDR3 DNA: TGTGCCAGCAGCTCTGGACAGGGGGCCCGTTTCAATGAGCAGTTCTTC
D gene: NA; clone size: NA; J gene: TRBJ1-2; V gene: TRBV5-4; CDR3 protein: CASSLSLWGDYGYTF; CDR3 DNA: TGTGCCAGCAGCTTGTCATTGTGGGGGGACTATGGCTACACCTTC
D gene: NA; clone size: NA; J gene: TRBJ1-2; V gene: TRBV7-9; CDR3 protein: CASSLRRGVDYGYTF; CDR3 DNA: TGTGCCAGCAGCTTGAGGAGGGGCGTGGACTATGGCTACACCTTC
D gene: NA; clone size: NA; J gene: TRBJ2-7; V gene: TRBV7-3; CDR3 protein: CASSAYEQYF; CDR3 DNA: TGTGCCAGCAGCGCCTACGAGCAGTACTTC
D gene: NA; clone size: NA; J gene: TRBJ2-1; V gene: TRBV7-6; CDR3 protein: CASSLADLYNEQFF; CDR3 DNA: TGTGCCAGCAGCTTAGCTGACCTATACAATGAGCAGTTCTTC
D gene: NA; clone size: NA; J gene: TRBJ1-2; V gene: TRBV12-3/TRBV12-4; CDR3 protein: CASRPGTSYGYTF; CDR3 DNA: TGTGCCAGCAGGCCCGGGACGTCTTATGGCTACACCTTC
D gene: TRBD1; clone size: NA; J gene: TRBJ1-2; V gene: TRBV11-2; CDR3 protein: CASSLAQGASYTF; CDR3 DNA: TGTGCCAGCAGCTTAGCACAGGGGGCTAGCTACACCTTC
D gene: NA; clone size: few; J gene: TRBJ2-1; V gene: TRBV6-5; CDR3 protein: CASTPPGRYYNEQFF; CDR3 DNA: TGTGCCAGCACCCCCCCGGGGCGATACTACAATGAGCAGTTCTTC
D gene: NA; clone size: NA; J gene: TRBJ1-1; V gene: TRBV7-3; CDR3 protein: CASRLGLGEAFF; CDR3 DNA: TGTGCCAGCAGGTTGGGGCTGGGCGAAGCTTTCTTT
D gene: NA; clone size: NA; J gene: TRBJ2-5; V gene: TRBV11-2; CDR3 protein: CASSLVEGGWETQYF; CDR3 DNA: TGTGCCAGCAGCTTAGTTGAGGGGGGCTGGGAGACCCAGTACTTC
D gene: NA; clone size: NA; J gene: TRBJ1-3; V gene: TRBV7-8; CDR3 protein: CASSGGNFGNTIYF; CDR3 DNA: TGTGCCAGCAGCGGCGGCAACTTCGGAAACACCATATATTTT
D gene: TRBD1; clone size: NA; J gene: TRBJ2-7; V gene: TRBV6-5; CDR3 protein: CASSPGQGAYEQYF; CDR3 DNA: TGTGCCAGCAGCCCCGGACAGGGGGCCTACGAGCAGTACTTC
D gene: TRBD1; clone size: NA; J gene: TRBJ2-5; V gene: TRBV2; CDR3 protein: CASSREGTGSETQYF; CDR3 DNA: TGTGCCAGCAGTCGGGAAGGGACAGGGTCGGAGACCCAGTACTTC
D gene: NA; clone size: NA; J gene: TRBJ1-5; V gene: TRBV20-1; CDR3 protein: CSASVPGTGPQHF; CDR3 DNA: TGCAGTGCTAGTGTGCCGGGGACGGGGCCCCAGCATTTT
D gene: TRBD2; clone size: NA; J gene: TRBJ2-1; V gene: TRBV4-1; CDR3 protein: CASSRASGGAHEQFF; CDR3 DNA: TGCGCCAGCAGCCGCGCTAGCGGGGGGGCGCATGAGCAGTTCTTC
D gene: TRBD1; clone size: few; J gene: TRBJ1-2; V gene: TRBV6-2/TRBV6-3; CDR3 protein: CASSSGQGWNYGYTF; CDR3 DNA: TGTGCCAGCAGTTCGGGACAGGGATGGAACTATGGCTACACCTTC